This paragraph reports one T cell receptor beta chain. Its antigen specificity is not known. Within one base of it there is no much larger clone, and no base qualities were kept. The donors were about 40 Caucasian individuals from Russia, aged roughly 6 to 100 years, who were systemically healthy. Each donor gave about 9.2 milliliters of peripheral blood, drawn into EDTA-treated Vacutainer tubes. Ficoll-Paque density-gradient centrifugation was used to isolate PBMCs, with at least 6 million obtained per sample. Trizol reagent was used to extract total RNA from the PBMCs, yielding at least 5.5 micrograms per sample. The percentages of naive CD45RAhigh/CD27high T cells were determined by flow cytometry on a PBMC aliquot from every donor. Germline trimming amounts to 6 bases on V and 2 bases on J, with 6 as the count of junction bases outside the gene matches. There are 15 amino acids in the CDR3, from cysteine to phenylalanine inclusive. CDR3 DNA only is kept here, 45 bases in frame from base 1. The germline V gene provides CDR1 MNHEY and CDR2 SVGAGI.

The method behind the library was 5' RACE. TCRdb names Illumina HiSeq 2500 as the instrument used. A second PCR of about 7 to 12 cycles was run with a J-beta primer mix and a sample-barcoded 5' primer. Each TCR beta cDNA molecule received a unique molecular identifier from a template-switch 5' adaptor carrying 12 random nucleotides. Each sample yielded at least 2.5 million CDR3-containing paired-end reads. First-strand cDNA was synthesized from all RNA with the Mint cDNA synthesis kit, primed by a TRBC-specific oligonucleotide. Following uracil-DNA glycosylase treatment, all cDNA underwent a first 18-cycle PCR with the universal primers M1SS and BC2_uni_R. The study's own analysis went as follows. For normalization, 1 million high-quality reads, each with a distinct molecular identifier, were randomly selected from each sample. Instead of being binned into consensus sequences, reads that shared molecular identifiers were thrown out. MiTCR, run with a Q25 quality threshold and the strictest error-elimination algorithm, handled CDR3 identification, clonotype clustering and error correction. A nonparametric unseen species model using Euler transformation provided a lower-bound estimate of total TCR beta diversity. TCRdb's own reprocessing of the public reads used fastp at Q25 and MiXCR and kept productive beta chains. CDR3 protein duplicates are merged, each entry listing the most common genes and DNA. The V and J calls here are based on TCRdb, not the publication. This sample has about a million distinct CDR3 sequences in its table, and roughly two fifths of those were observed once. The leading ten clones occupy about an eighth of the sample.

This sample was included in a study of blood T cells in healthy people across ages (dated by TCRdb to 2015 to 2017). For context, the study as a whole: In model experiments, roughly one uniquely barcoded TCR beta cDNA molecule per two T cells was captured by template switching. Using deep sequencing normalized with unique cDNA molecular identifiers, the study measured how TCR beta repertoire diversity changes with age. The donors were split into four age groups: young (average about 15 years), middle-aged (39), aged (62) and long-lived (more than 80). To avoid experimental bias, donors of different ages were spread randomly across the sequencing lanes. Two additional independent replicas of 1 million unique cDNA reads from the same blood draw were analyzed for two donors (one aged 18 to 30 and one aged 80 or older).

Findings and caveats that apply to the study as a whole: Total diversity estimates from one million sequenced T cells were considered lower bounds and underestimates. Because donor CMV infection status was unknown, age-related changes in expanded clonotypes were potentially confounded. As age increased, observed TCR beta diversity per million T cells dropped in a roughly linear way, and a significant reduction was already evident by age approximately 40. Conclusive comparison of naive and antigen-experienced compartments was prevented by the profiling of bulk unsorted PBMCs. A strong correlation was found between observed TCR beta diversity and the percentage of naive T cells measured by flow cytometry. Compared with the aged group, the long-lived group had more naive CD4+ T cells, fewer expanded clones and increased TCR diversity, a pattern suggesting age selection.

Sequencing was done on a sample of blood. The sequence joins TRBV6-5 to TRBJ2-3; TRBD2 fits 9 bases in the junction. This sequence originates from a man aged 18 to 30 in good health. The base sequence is TGTGCCAGCAGACCCAAGCGGGGGGCCACAGATACGCAGTATTTT. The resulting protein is CASRPKRGATDTQYF.